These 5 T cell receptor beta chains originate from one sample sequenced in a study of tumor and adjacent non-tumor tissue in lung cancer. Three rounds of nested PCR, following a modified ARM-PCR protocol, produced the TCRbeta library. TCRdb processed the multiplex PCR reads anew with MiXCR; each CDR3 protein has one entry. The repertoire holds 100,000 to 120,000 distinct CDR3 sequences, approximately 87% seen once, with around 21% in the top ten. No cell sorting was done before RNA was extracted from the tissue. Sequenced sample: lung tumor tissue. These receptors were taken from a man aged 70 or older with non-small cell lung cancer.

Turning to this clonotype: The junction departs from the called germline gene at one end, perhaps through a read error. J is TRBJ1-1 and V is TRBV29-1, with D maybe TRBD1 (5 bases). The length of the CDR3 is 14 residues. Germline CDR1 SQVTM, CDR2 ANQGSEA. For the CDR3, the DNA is TGCAGCTTTGAACAGGAGGCTGCTGGCACTGAAGCTTTCTTT. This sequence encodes CSFEQEAAGTEAFF.

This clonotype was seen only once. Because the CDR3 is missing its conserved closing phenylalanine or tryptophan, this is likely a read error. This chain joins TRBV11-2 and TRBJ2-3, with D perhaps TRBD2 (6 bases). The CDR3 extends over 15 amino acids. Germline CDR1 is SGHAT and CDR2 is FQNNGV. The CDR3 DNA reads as TGTGCCAGCAGGTTAGGGCCAGGCGGGGCAGATACGCAGTATCTT. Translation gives CASRLGPGGADTQYL.

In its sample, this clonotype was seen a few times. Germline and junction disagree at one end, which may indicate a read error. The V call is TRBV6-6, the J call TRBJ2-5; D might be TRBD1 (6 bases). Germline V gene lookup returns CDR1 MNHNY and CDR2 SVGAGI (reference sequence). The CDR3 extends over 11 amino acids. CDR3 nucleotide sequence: TGTGCTAGCAGCCTTAGGGACATCCAGTACTTC. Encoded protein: CASSLRDIQYF.

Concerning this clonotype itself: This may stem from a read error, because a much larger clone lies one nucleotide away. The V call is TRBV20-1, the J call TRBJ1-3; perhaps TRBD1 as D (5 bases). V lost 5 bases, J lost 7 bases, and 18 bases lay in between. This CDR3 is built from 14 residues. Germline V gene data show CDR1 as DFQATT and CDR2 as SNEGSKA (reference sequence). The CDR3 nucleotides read TGCAGTGCTCCTCCGACAGAGGGCGGGAACACCATATATTTT. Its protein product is CSAPPTEGGNTIYF.

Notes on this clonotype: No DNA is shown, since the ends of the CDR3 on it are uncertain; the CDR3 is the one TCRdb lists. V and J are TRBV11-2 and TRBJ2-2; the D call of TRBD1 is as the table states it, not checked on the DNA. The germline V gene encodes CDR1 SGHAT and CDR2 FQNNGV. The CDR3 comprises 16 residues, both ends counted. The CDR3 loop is CASSSVGTGIAGELFF.